The rows below give T cell receptor beta chains drawn from one sample of a study of T cell responses to AZD1222 COVID-19 vaccine. Generated by immunoSEQ multiplex PCR, the TCRdb table keeps only in-frame clones and is missing some. This repertoire shows about 140,000 clones, more than 85% found once; its top ten account for 3% to 3.5%. This specimen was peripheral blood, taken on day 0 of AZD1222 vaccination. The receptors derive from an adult in good health. The CDR3 runs from the conserved cysteine through the conserved F or W. The D gene is left open where the match is weak. Clone size appears in some rows only: once, few, many, or a class for an expanded clone.

>TRBJ1-5|once|-|TRBV28
TGTGCCAGCCACCCGGGACGTGTTGAGCCCCAGCATTTT
CASHPGRVEPQHF
>TRBJ1-1|-|-|TRBV5-1
TGCGCCAGCAGCTTGGGGCCCACTGAAGCTTTCTTT
CASSLGPTEAFF
>TRBJ2-5|-|-|TRBV6-6
TGTGCCAGCAGTTACCGGGGTTCCGAGACCCAGTACTTC
CASSYRGSETQYF
>TRBJ2-7|-|TRBD2|TRBV3-1/TRBV3-2
TGTGCCAGCAGCCAAGTACCTAGCGGACCCCCCTACGAGCAGTACTTC
CASSQVPSGPPYEQYF
>TRBJ2-7|-|-|TRBV7-2
TGTGCCAGCAGCTTAGGGGGGCGCCTATACGAGCAGTACTTC
CASSLGGRLYEQYF
>TRBJ2-2|-|-|TRBV3-1/TRBV3-2
TGTGCCAGCAGCCTTCTGACCGGCAGGGGTGAGGGGGAGCTGTTTTTT
CASSLLTGRGEGELFF
>TRBJ2-1|-|TRBD2|TRBV19
TGTGCCAGTAGTGCTCGTCCGGTCACTAGCGGTTACAATGAGCAGTTCTTC
CASSARPVTSGYNEQFF
>TRBJ1-1|-|TRBD1|TRBV30
TGTGCCTGGAGTTTGACAGGGGATTACACTGAAGCTTTCTTT
CAWSLTGDYTEAFF
>TRBJ2-7|-|-|TRBV5-4
TGTGCCAGCAGCCGACTGGGAGACGGCTACGAGCAGTACTTC
CASSRLGDGYEQYF
>TRBJ2-7|-|-|TRBV6-1
TGTGCCAGCAGTGAAGACGGAGGCCCCCCGGTTGCCGAGCAGTACTTC
CASSEDGGPPVAEQYF
>TRBJ1-1|-|-|TRBV5-5
TGTGCCAGCAGCTTGGCGCAGGCTCTCACTGAAGCTTTCTTT
CASSLAQALTEAFF
>TRBJ1-5|-|-|TRBV3-1/TRBV3-2
TGTGCCAGCAGCCAAGGTGGGGGATATAGCAATCAGCCCCAGCATTTT
CASSQGGGYSNQPQHF
>TRBJ2-6|-|-|TRBV27
TGTGCCAGCACCCTCAGAGGAGGGACCGGGGCCAACGTCCTGACTTTC
CASTLRGGTGANVLTF
>TRBJ2-5|-|TRBD2|TRBV3-1/TRBV3-2
TGTGCCAGCAGCCAAGATCCTAGCGGAAAGGTGAGGGAGACCCAGTACTTC
CASSQDPSGKVRETQYF
>TRBJ2-7|-|TRBD2|TRBV7-6
TGTGCCAGCAGCTTAGGTTCGCTAGCGGGAGCCTACGAGCAGTACTTC
CASSLGSLAGAYEQYF
>TRBJ2-3|-|TRBD1|TRBV19
TGTGCCAGTAGTCCGAGGGGCAGGGGGCTCGATACGCAGTATTTT
CASSPRGRGLDTQYF
>TRBJ1-2|-|TRBD1|TRBV6-2/TRBV6-3
TGTGCCAGCAGCCCTCGGACAGGGTCTAACTATGGCTACACCTTC
CASSPRTGSNYGYTF
>TRBJ1-5|once|-|TRBV19
TGTGCCAGTAGGAGGAGGCCTGTGGGTAGCAATCAGCCCCAGCATTTT
CASRRRPVGSNQPQHF